This T cell receptor beta chain was captured in a study of cytomegalovirus exposure and HLA in healthy donors. Study-level findings and limits: In the roughly 120 validation repertoires, a later analysis found that first-cohort TCR clusters tended to co-occur.

Clones were read by immunoSEQ multiplex PCR, and TCRdb kept only the in-frame ones, dropping some. The sample shows about 220,000 clones, over 80% of them seen only once. Comment on this clone: Its matching antigen is unknown.

The V gene's germline CDR1 is SQVTM and CDR2 ANQGSEA. Trimming took 6 bases from V and 1 from J, leaving 19 bases between them. CDR3 length: 16 residues. The gene calls are TRBV29-1 and TRBJ2-1; a weak D match, TRBD2 (7 bases). Sequencing was carried out using PBMCs. This TCR came from a woman aged 18-35 years in good health and CMV-seronegative. DNA of the CDR3: TGCAGCGTCCGAGGGGGGGGAAGCTTTTCCTACAATGAGCAGTTCTTC. It encodes CSVRGGGSFSYNEQFF.